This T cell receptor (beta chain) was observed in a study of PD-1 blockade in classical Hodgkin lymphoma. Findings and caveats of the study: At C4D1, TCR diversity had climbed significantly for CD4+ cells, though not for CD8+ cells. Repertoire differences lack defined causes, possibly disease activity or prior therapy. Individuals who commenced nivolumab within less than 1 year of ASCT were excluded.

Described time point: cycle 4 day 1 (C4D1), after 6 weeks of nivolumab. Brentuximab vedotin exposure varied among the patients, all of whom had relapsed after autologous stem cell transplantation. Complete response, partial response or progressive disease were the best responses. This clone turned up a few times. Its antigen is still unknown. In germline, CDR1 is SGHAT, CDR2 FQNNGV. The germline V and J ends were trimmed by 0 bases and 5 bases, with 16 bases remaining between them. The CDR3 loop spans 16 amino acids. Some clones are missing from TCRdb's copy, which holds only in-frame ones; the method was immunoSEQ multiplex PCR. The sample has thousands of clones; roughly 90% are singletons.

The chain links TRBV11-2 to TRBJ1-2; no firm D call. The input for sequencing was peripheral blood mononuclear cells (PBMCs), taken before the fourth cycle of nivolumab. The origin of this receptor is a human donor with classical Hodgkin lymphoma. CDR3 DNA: TGTGCCAGCAGCTTAGATCCCTGGCAGGCAAGATATGGCTACACCTTC. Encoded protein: CASSLDPWQARYGYTF.